This TCR beta chain was retrieved from a study of T cell responses to AZD1222 COVID-19 vaccine. Sequencing was performed with immunoSEQ multiplex PCR; in TCRdb, only in-frame clones are kept and a portion is missing. The sample yields under 85,000 clones, about nine tenths seen once. CDR3 length: 15 residues. Germline V CDR1 and CDR2: MNHEY, SVGAGI. J gave up 8 bases and V 2 bases, and 7 bases lay outside the gene matches. Study-wide results and limits: Two AZD1222 administrations were followed by greater Spike-specific TCR breadth and depth. Vaccine-associated CD4 TCRs spanned spike, dominant at 160-218 and 743-854. Repertoire samples came only from after the peak T cell response. The sample set comprised mostly white British donors with more females, and clonal diversity was possibly underestimated.

To note about this clone: Antigen unknown.

J is TRBJ2-1 and V is TRBV6-5, with 9 bases that match TRBD2. This receptor was obtained from an adult who received the AZD1222 COVID-19 vaccine. Specimen: peripheral blood, collected 28 days after the second AZD1222 dose. CDR3 sequence: CASSYRGRVGDEQFF. The DNA of the CDR3 is TGTGCCAGCAGTTACCGCGGGAGGGTAGGCGATGAGCAGTTCTTC.